These 27 T cell receptor beta chains were sequenced from one sample in a study of T-cell reconstitution after alpha-beta-depleted transplantation in children. This sample's TCRbeta library carried unique molecular identifier barcodes. Each CDR3 protein gets one entry after TCRdb re-called the PCR reads with MiXCR. The table includes some 200,000 distinct CDR3 sequences, roughly a tenth detected once. The specimen was PBMCs from the stem cell graft donor, collected from the stem cell graft. The receptors come from a human donor who donated a stem cell graft to a child with SCID.

In this sample, this clonotype turned up many times. The chain links TRBV20-1 to TRBJ2-7; 8 bases map to TRBD1. Germline values: CDR1 DFQATT, CDR2 SNEGSKA (reference sequence). The V and J ends lost 0 bases and 0 bases, in that order; junction bases with no gene match: 7. The CDR3 has 16 amino acids. CDR3 protein: CSARDRRGTGSYEQYF. The CDR3 DNA is TGCAGTGCTAGAGATCGCAGGGGGACAGGCTCCTACGAGCAGTACTTC.

Many counts were recorded for this clonotype. The chain joins TRBV7-8 to TRBJ1-2, with D maybe TRBD1 (5 bases). The germline CDR1 and CDR2 sequences are SGHVS and FQNEAQ. The CDR3 covers 13 residues. V gave up 3 bases and J gave up 8 bases, with 13 bases separating them. CDR3 coding DNA: TGTGCCAGCAGCTTCCCCAGGGCCCGGGGCTACACCTTC. This translates into CASSFPRARGYTF.

This clonotype was counted between two and nine times. The CDR3 is CASSPLNSNQPQHF. The DNA for the CDR3 is TGTGCCAGCAGTCCCCTAAATAGCAATCAGCCCCAGCATTTT. This chain links TRBV12-3 or TRBV12-4 with TRBJ1-5; D not resolved. V lost 5 bases and J 0 bases, leaving 8 bases between the germline ends. This CDR3 is 14 amino acids long.

There are many counts of this clonotype. V gene TRBV29-1 combines with J gene TRBJ2-7; 7 bases line up with TRBD1. The CDR3 runs 11 residues. Germline CDR1 is SQVTM and CDR2 is ANQGSEA. J lost 5 bases, V lost 5 bases, and 3 bases had no gene match. The CDR3 region is CSVHRGHEQYF. As DNA, the CDR3 is TGCAGCGTTCACAGGGGACACGAGCAGTACTTC.

This clonotype has at least ten counts. This sequence joins TRBV5-1 and TRBJ2-3, with D perhaps TRBD2 (6 bases). Germline lookup yields CDR1 SGHRS and CDR2 YFSETQ. V dropped 1 base and J dropped 4 bases, with 16 bases sitting between them. The CDR3 totals 16 residues. The CDR3 here is CASSLLGQGGPDTQYF. CDR3 DNA: TGCGCCAGCAGCTTGTTAGGTCAGGGAGGCCCAGATACGCAGTATTTT. Full variable domain (rest looked up from reference TRBV5-1 and TRBJ2-3): KAGVTQTPRYLIKTRGQQVTLSCSPISGHRSVSWYQQTPGQGLQFLFEYFSETQRNKGNFPGRFSGRQFSNSRSEMNVSTLELGDSALYLCASSLLGQGGPDTQYFGPGTRLTVL.

This clonotype came up many times. J is TRBJ1-2 and V is TRBV28, with D possibly TRBD1 on 5 matching bases. The CDR3 is made up of 13 amino acids. Germline V gene sequence: CDR1 MDHEN, CDR2 SYDVKM. Trimming took 7 bases from V and 2 from J, leaving 11 bases between them. The CDR3 loop is CASTGLANYGYTF. The CDR3 nucleotides are TGTGCCAGCACGGGGCTCGCAAACTATGGCTACACCTTC.

In its sample, this clonotype was seen many times. This rearrangement joins TRBV7-9 to TRBJ2-3; perhaps TRBD2 as D (5 bases). Germline V CDR1 and CDR2: SEHNR, FQNEAQ (reference sequence). The CDR3 runs to 17 residues. V lost 0 bases and J 0 bases, leaving 13 bases between the germline ends. CDR3 region: CASSLAIGGGSTDTQYF. In DNA, the CDR3 is TGTGCCAGCAGCTTAGCGATCGGAGGCGGTAGCACAGATACGCAGTATTTT.

This clonotype came up many times. V is TRBV5-1 and J is TRBJ2-3; the D gene is possibly TRBD1 (6 bases). This CDR3 is 14 amino acids long. Germline assignment: CDR1 SGHRS and CDR2 YFSETQ. With 4 bases removed from V and 0 bases from J, the gap between germline ends came to 9 bases. The DNA for the CDR3 is TGCGCCAGCAGCGGGACATCTAGCACAGATACGCAGTATTTT. Protein sequence: CASSGTSSTDTQYF. The entire variable domain, with the rest obtained from reference TRBV5-1 and TRBJ2-3, is as follows: KAGVTQTPRYLIKTRGQQVTLSCSPISGHRSVSWYQQTPGQGLQFLFEYFSETQRNKGNFPGRFSGRQFSNSRSEMNVSTLELGDSALYLCASSGTSSTDTQYFGPGTRLTVL.

This clonotype was counted at least ten times. The chain recombines TRBV3-1 with TRBJ1-2, with a possible D match to TRBD1 (5 bases). The V gene lost 3 bases and the J gene lost 4 bases, with 9 bases spanning the gap. Germline CDR1 is LGHDT and CDR2 is YNNKEL (reference sequence). The CDR3 runs 13 residues. CDR3 nucleotides: TGTGCCAGCAGCCACAGCAGGGCCTATGGCTACACCTTC. Its translation: CASSHSRAYGYTF.

This clonotype has just a few counts. V and J are TRBV7-3 and TRBJ2-3; 7 bases are a match to TRBD2. The CDR3 is made up of 15 amino acids. V shed 5 bases and J 2 bases; nucleotides not matched to a gene: 7. Germline lookup yields CDR1 SGHTA and CDR2 FQGTGA. The CDR3 nucleotides read TGTGCCAGCAGCCCGTCCGGGACTACCACAGATACGCAGTATTTT. Translation gives CASSPSGTTTDTQYF.

Ten or more counts support this clonotype. The gene calls are TRBV5-1 and TRBJ1-1; D gene ambiguous. Trimming left V 3 bases short and J 0 bases short, with 12 bases between. Germline V gene sequence: CDR1 SGHRS, CDR2 YFSETQ. This CDR3 spans 15 amino acids. CDR3 sequence reads: CASSYQEGMNTEAFF. DNA of the CDR3: TGCGCCAGCAGCTACCAGGAAGGGATGAACACTGAAGCTTTCTTT.

This clonotype was seen repeatedly, ten times or more. V is TRBV11-2 and J is TRBJ2-1, with a weak D call TRBD1 (6 bases). The CDR3 spans 16 residues. Germline V gene sequence: CDR1 SGHAT, CDR2 FQNNGV. V was clipped by 1 base and J by 5 bases, with 15 bases between them. CDR3 coding DNA: TGTGCCAGCAGCTTAGGGGCAGGGGATGTTGACAATGAGCAGTTCTTC. Its translation is CASSLGAGDVDNEQFF.

This clonotype was recorded at least ten times. The chain carries TRBV6-1 and TRBJ1-2; 10 bases align to TRBD1. V dropped 6 bases and J dropped 2; count of bases not matched to a gene: 9. The CDR3 contains 16 residues. CDR1 is MNHNS and CDR2 is SASEGT in the germline V gene. In DNA form, the CDR3 reads TGTGCCAGCAGCGCGGACAGGGGGTTTAGAAACTATGGCTACACCTTC. Translated, it gives CASSADRGFRNYGYTF.

This clonotype appeared many times. The chain couples TRBV6-1 to TRBJ1-2; 7 nucleotides agree with TRBD1. The CDR3 consists of 15 residues. Germline CDR1 reads MNHNS; CDR2 reads SASEGT. V lost 1 base to trimming and J lost 5 bases; unmatched junction nucleotides: 7. The CDR3 DNA is TGTGCCAGCAGTGAAGACAACAGGGGACAGTATGGCTACACCTTC. Its translation is CASSEDNRGQYGYTF.

This clonotype was observed many times. The chain employs TRBV10-3 and TRBJ1-2; D might be TRBD1 (5 bases). Trimming removed 8 bases at V and 0 bases at J, with 10 bases between. Looked up from germline, CDR1 is ENHRY and CDR2 is SYGVKD. The CDR3 extends over 13 amino acids. CDR3 residues: CAIGQGTNYGYTF. The CDR3 DNA reads as TGTGCCATCGGTCAGGGAACTAACTATGGCTACACCTTC.

This clonotype has more than one count but fewer than ten. This chain links TRBV18 with TRBJ1-1, with D perhaps TRBD1 (5 bases). Trimming left V 3 bases short and J 0 bases short, with 11 bases between. The CDR3 length is 15 residues. Germline V CDR1 and CDR2: KGHSH, LQKENI. CDR3 loop: CASSPGGVMNTEAFF. CDR3 DNA sequence: TGTGCCAGCTCACCGGGGGGAGTCATGAACACTGAAGCTTTCTTT.

In its sample, this clonotype was seen many times. The gene calls are TRBV12-3 or TRBV12-4 and TRBJ2-5; D is tentatively TRBD1 or TRBD2 (5 bases each). V was pared by 5 bases and J by 0 bases, with 19 bases between. The length of the CDR3 is 17 residues. This CDR3 is CASSLPPGTENQETQYF. CDR3 DNA: TGTGCCAGCAGTCTACCCCCCGGGACGGAAAACCAAGAGACCCAGTACTTC.

This clonotype has ten or more counts. The CDR3 region has the DNA TGTGCCAGCACCAACAGGAGCCTAAGGGAAAAACTGTTTTTT. It yields the protein CASTNRSLREKLFF. The J gene is TRBJ1-4, the V gene TRBV12-3 or TRBV12-4, with TRBD1 as a possible D gene (5 bases). The CDR3 contains 14 residues. Trimming took 7 bases from V and 8 from J, leaving 17 bases between them.

This clonotype occurred many times. The chain carries TRBV5-5 and TRBJ2-7, with D perhaps being TRBD1 or TRBD2 (7 bases each). The CDR3 has 16 amino acids. Germline lookup yields CDR1 SGHKS and CDR2 YYEKEE (reference sequence). Trimming removed 3 bases at V and 2 bases at J, with 18 bases between. CDR3 in DNA: TGTGCCAGCAGCTATCGCCCAGGGGGGGCTCCCTACGAGCAGTACTTC. As protein: CASSYRPGGAPYEQYF.

In this sample, this clonotype turned up many times. V usage is TRBV20-1 and J usage is TRBJ2-5; no clear D. This CDR3 comprises 11 residues. Germline V gene data show CDR1 as DFQATT and CDR2 as SNEGSKA (reference sequence). V was clipped by 1 base and J by 5 bases, with 5 bases between them. This chain's CDR3 is CSARARETQYF. The CDR3 bases are TGCAGTGCTAGAGCCCGGGAGACCCAGTACTTC.

This clonotype appeared many times. The chain carries TRBV12-3 or TRBV12-4 and TRBJ1-1, with D perhaps TRBD1 (5 bases). This CDR3 has 14 residues. V lost 3 bases and J 6 bases, leaving 14 bases between the germline ends. In nucleotides, the CDR3 is TGTGCCAGCAGTTTGAGGGGCGGAGACGCTGAAGCTTTCTTT. Amino acids: CASSLRGGDAEAFF.

V and J are TRBV2 and TRBJ2-3, with 10 nucleotides matching TRBD2. V trimming: 3 bases; J trimming: 2 bases; junction bases outside the gene matches: 8. CDR3 length: 17 amino acids. The germline V gene encodes CDR1 SNHLY and CDR2 FYNNEI. The CDR3 sequence is CASSDPSGSHITDTQYF. DNA of the CDR3: TGTGCCAGCAGTGACCCTAGCGGGAGCCATATCACAGATACGCAGTATTTT.

This clonotype was counted only a few times. The chain uses TRBV5-1 and TRBJ2-3; D gene uncertain. The CDR3 loop spans 16 amino acids. In germline, CDR1 is SGHRS, CDR2 YFSETQ. Trimming pared 1 base from V and 0 bases from J, leaving 12 bases between. CDR3 DNA: TGCGCCAGCAGCTTGATGGTGGTCAGTAGCACAGATACGCAGTATTTT. Its translation: CASSLMVVSSTDTQYF.

This clonotype was counted many times. The chain couples TRBV24-1 to TRBJ2-1; 7 bases map to TRBD1. V was pared by 0 bases and J by 10 bases, with 2 bases of the junction left unmatched. This CDR3 region has 13 residues. Germline V CDR1 and CDR2: KGHDR, SFDVKD. In DNA, the CDR3 is TGTGCCACCAGTGATTTGCCGGACAGGGAGCAGTTCTTC. It yields the protein CATSDLPDREQFF.

This clonotype was seen ten or more times. The chain recombines TRBV10-1 with TRBJ2-1; no firm D call. Trimming shortened V by 10 bases and J by 4 bases, and 14 bases separated the two germline ends. CDR1 is WNHNN and CDR2 is SYGVQD in the germline V gene (reference sequence). CDR3 length: 13 residues. Here the CDR3 reads CATIPVGYNEQFF. As DNA, the CDR3 is TGCGCCACTATACCGGTGGGTTACAATGAGCAGTTCTTC.

In this sample, this clonotype turned up many times. This chain connects TRBV5-8 to TRBJ2-3, with 9 nucleotides matching TRBD1. The J segment lost 4 bases and the V segment lost 3 bases, leaving 6 bases of the junction unmatched. The CDR3 has 15 residues. Germline values: CDR1 SGHTS, CDR2 YDEGEE. In nucleotides, the CDR3 is TGTGCCAGCAGCTCGCCGGGACAGGGAGCAGATACGCAGTATTTT. Residues: CASSSPGQGADTQYF.

This clonotype appeared many times. The rearrangement uses TRBV28 and TRBJ2-3; a possible D gene is TRBD2 (6 bases). Trimming stripped 5 bases from V and 0 bases from J, with 15 bases between. Germline CDR1 MDHEN, CDR2 SYDVKM. The CDR3 contains 16 residues. The CDR3 nucleotides are TGTGCCAGCAGTCCGGGAGCCCTCCCTAGCACAGATACGCAGTATTTT. Translated: CASSPGALPSTDTQYF.